This TCR beta chain was identified during a study of control samples from healthy donors and cancer patients. The CDR3 totals 13 residues. Between the trimmed V and J ends, which lost 6 bases and 0 bases, there was a span of 8 bases. Per the germline V gene, CDR1 is SEHNR and CDR2 is FQNEAQ (reference sequence). This clone appeared a few times. TCRdb's copy holds only in-frame clones and misses some; the assay was immunoSEQ multiplex PCR. The sample records 63,000 or so clones, approximately 84% being singletons. This receptor was obtained from a man aged 45-60 years in good health. Sequencing was done on a sample of blood. The chain couples TRBV7-9 to TRBJ1-2, with D uncertain. The CDR3 nucleotides are TGTGCCAGCAGAAGAGGCTCTAACTATGGCTACACCTTC. Its translation: CASRRGSNYGYTF.